This section outlines one T cell receptor (beta chain) sequence together with its context. Its antigen remains undetermined. No clone much larger than this one lies a single base away; base qualities are absent. This sample is part of a study of T cells in Graves' hyperthyroidism and ophthalmopathy (dated by TCRdb to the late 2010s). A note on the overall study: Peripheral blood samples were taken at initial diagnosis, before any treatment was given. To identify TCR V-J signatures that set the groups apart, the researchers used a discovery cohort of 90 to 100 patients, made up of roughly 45 with Graves' ophthalmopathy and about 60 with stable Graves' hyperthyroidism. Prospective prediction of ophthalmopathy was tested in an independent validation cohort consisting of 18 hyperthyroidism patients and some 15 patients who later progressed to ophthalmopathy. The roughly 91 discovery patients were randomly divided into training and test sets at a 7:3 ratio. In addition, the study compared T-cell repertoires in thyroid tissue and in blood from roughly six Graves' hyperthyroidism patients. After sampling, hyperthyroidism patients received methimazole starting at 30 mg daily, and ophthalmopathy patients received high-dose intravenous methylprednisolone. The paper describes TCR Vbeta CDR3 sequencing of around 130 peripheral blood samples, made up of 43 ophthalmopathy patients, 70 to 75 hyperthyroidism patients and some 17 progressor patients.

V sheds 0 bases and J sheds 1 base, leaving 9 bases between their ends. Including the terminal cysteine and phenylalanine, the CDR3 comprises 15 residues. The retained sequence is limited to the CDR3, 45 bases, with the frame set at the first base. The germline V gene provides CDR1 SGDLS and CDR2 YYNGEE. The TCR beta CDR3 regions were amplified from the RNA transcripts. The first round of RT-PCR for the TCR CDR3 was performed with the HTBI primer set and the Qiagen OneStep RT-PCR kit. A second multiplex PCR round built the libraries, followed by size selection and purification. Libraries were sequenced paired-end with 100 bp reads on an Illumina HiSeq2000. The authors' analysis ran thus. SOAPnuke was used to process the raw data, removing reads that contained adapters or uncalled bases, had a mean Phred below 15, or lacked an exact match to the constant primer or identifier. COPE v1.2.5 was used to merge high-quality paired reads, and clonotypes were defined as unique nucleotide sequences. Clonotypes were aligned to IMGT TRBV, TRBD and TRBJ reference segments using MiTCR v1.1. Only V-J combinations with frequency above 0.0001, covering 99% to 99.2% of repertoires, were analysed. A TCS score was defined as the ratio between F50 (clonal expansion) and ExV (chaos), using BLOSUM62-based TCRdist between CDR3 peptides within each V-J. Welch's t-statistics and random forest reduced approximately 520 V-J features to roughly 13, which were used in a naive Bayes classifier (R e1071). TCRdb cleaned the public reads at Q25 with fastp, built clones with MiXCR and kept in-frame beta chains. Every distinct CDR3 protein forms one entry, paired with its most common genes and DNA. These V and J calls rely on TCRdb rather than the paper's analysis. Across this sample there are a few hundred thousand distinct CDR3 sequences, with more than 15% seen only once. The ten largest account for 7.3% of the sample.

Graves' hyperthyroidism was defined as stable when no progression to ophthalmopathy occurred over 18 months of follow-up. Hyperthyroidism patients were aged 18 to 65 years and newly diagnosed, with disease duration of less than 2 months. Any patient with an uncontrolled infection, another autoimmune disease, pregnancy or lactation was excluded. Diagnoses were based on clinical symptoms, serum thyroxine and TRAb, thyroid ultrasound and orbital computed tomography. PBMCs were isolated from 7.5 to 10 ml of fresh peripheral blood by Ficoll-Paque density gradient centrifugation. Total RNA was extracted with Trizol reagent, and quality was checked on an Agilent 2100 Bioanalyzer. The paper as a whole reports these results and caveats: A 13 V-J signature model separated ophthalmopathy from stable hyperthyroidism, with approximately 86% sensitivity and approximately 81% specificity in cross-validation and 80%/75% in testing. No statistical method was used to set the sample size in advance, and investigators knew the group allocation. Most expanded thyroid clonotypes (frequency above 0.001) were also detected in blood, a finding suggesting that blood repertoires may reflect thyroid immune responses. In validation, the model predicted progression to ophthalmopathy with over 60% sensitivity and less than 80% specificity, a median of 6.5 months before onset.

The rearrangement combines TRBV9 with TRBJ2-3; a tentative D match to TRBD2 spans 6 bases. Material: blood. The receptor was derived from a woman aged 25 to 39 with Graves' hyperthyroidism. The nucleotides are TGTGCCAGCAGCGTAGGACTAGGGGGCACAGATACGCAGTATTTT. Translated, this is CASSVGLGGTDTQYF. Outside the CDR3, residues come from the reference TRBV9 and TRBJ2-3 proteins, so the full variable domain is: DSGVTQTPKHLITATGQRVTLRCSPRSGDLSVYWYQQSLDQGLQFLIQYYNGEERAKGNILERFSAQQFPDLHSELNLSSLELGDSALYFCASSVGLGGTDTQYFGPGTRLTVL.